This T cell receptor beta chain came from a study of early T cells in non-severe SARS-CoV-2 infection (dated by TCRdb to the early 2020s). Turning to the overall study: TCR sequencing used bulk RNA from unsorted whole blood, so alpha and beta chains could not be paired. Results the study describes overall, beyond this receptor: VDJdb matching was skewed toward anti-spike CD8 responses and likely underestimated virus-specific expansions by missing private and CD4 specificities.

Set within a cohort of healthcare workers in London, UK, this nested case-control study involved weekly PCR testing of nasopharyngeal swabs along with blood sampling. Healthcare workers were recruited between 23 and 31 March 2020, during the week of the UK lockdown, and were followed weekly for up to roughly 15 weeks. With regard to this clonotype: Its target antigen remains unknown. No base quality information exists; no much larger clone differs at one position.

Libraries were constructed by 5' RACE. These reads were obtained on a NextSeq 500. Unique molecular identifiers were attached to individual cDNA molecules in the TCR library protocol so that sequencing error and PCR bias could be corrected. TCR alpha and beta chains were both sequenced, and the abundances of alpha and beta sequences in each sample were closely correlated with each other. Regarding the original processing steps: Decombinator V4 was used to annotate the V gene, J gene and CDR3 of the TCR sequences. TCRs were defined as expanded if a significant change between any two time points was detected under a Poisson model with p below 0.0001. TCR abundances were normalised to the total number of TCRs sequenced per sample and were expressed as counts per million. MAIT TCRs were defined by TRAV1-2 paired with TRAJ12, TRAJ20 or TRAJ33, and iNKT TCRs by TRAV10 paired with TRAJ18. VDJdb, accessed 1 November 2021, was searched for CMV, EBV and SARS-CoV-2 annotated TCRs, excluding TCRs annotated for multiple antigens. The public reads were run again by TCRdb, first through fastp at Q25 and then through MiXCR, and only productive beta chains were kept. Rows are combined by CDR3 protein, so each entry shows the most common genes and DNA. These V and J calls are TCRdb output, not the study's own analysis. This sample has 75,000 to 80,000 distinct CDR3 sequences in its table, and approximately 11% of those were observed once. The ten top clones hold 12% of the sample.

Its CDR3 holds 16 amino acids, cysteine through phenylalanine. The kept DNA is CDR3 alone, 48 bases in frame from the first base. Sequences MDHEN (CDR1) and SYDVKM (CDR2) are obtained from the germline V gene. V lost 6 bases and J lost 6 bases; the stretch between them is 18 bases long. This chain joins TRBV28 to TRBJ1-6, with a weak D call of TRBD1 (6 bases match). The starting material was whole blood, obtained at baseline. The TCR was taken from an adult who was a healthcare worker with PCR-confirmed SARS-CoV-2 infection or an uninfected control (not recorded which). The DNA is as follows: TGTGCCAGCAGGCCCGGGGGCGGTGTGTTTAATTCACCCCTCCACTTT. Translation gives CASRPGGGVFNSPLHF.